The 19 T cell receptor beta chains below come from one sample, sequenced in a study of blood T cells in healthy people across ages. Next came a second PCR, run for about 6 to 11 cycles, which used a sample-barcoded 5' primer along with a J-beta primer mix. TCRdb processed the 5' RACE reads anew with MiXCR; each CDR3 protein has one entry. This sample yields about 1.6 million distinct CDR3 sequences, of which about 35% are seen a single time; approximately 10% belongs to the top ten. Sample: blood. These TCRs come from a woman in her twenties or thirties in good health.

In its sample, this clonotype was seen a few times. One end of the junction varies from germline; a read error may be responsible. The chain combines TRBV2 with TRBJ2-1, with D maybe TRBD2 (6 bases). The CDR3 consists of 14 residues. The germline V gene has CDR1 SNHLY and CDR2 FYNNEI. The CDR3 nucleotides read TGTGCCAGCAGTGTGGCGGGGCCTTACAATGAGCGGTTCTTC. This sequence encodes CASSVAGPYNERFF.

This clonotype occurred many times. The chain is built from TRBV7-9 and TRBJ2-5; 7 bases are shared with TRBD1. V shed 5 bases and J 4 bases; nucleotides not matched to a gene: 10. The CDR3 runs to 15 residues. Germline assignment: CDR1 SEHNR and CDR2 FQNEAQ (reference sequence). Here the CDR3 DNA reads TGTGCCAGCAGCCTTGACAGGGCCGTCGGAGAGACCCAGTACTTC. This encodes CASSLDRAVGETQYF. The variable domain in full, with the rest retrieved from reference TRBV7-9 and TRBJ2-5, is DTGVSQNPRHKITKRGQNVTFRCDPISEHNRLYWYRQTLGQGPEFLTYFQNEAQLEKSRLLSDRFSAERPKGSFSTLEIQRTEQGDSAMYLCASSLDRAVGETQYFGPGTRLLVL.

Only a few counts were recorded for this clonotype. The V and J genes are TRBV6-2 or TRBV6-3 and TRBJ1-5; tentatively, D is TRBD1 (6 bases). This CDR3 comprises 15 residues. The V end lost 4 bases, the J end lost 3 bases, and 13 bases lay between the germline ends. The germline V gene encodes CDR1 MNHEY and CDR2 SVGEGT. CDR3 protein: CASSWGPRPNQPQHF. The CDR3 coding sequence is TGTGCCAGCAGTTGGGGGCCTCGTCCCAATCAGCCCCAGCATTTT.

The chain links TRBV10-3 to TRBJ2-3, with D perhaps matching TRBD1 or TRBD2 (5 bases each). This CDR3 is built from 19 residues. V dropped 0 bases and J dropped 3 bases, with 22 bases sitting between them. The germline gives CDR1 ENHRY, CDR2 SYGVKD. The CDR3 region is CAISESGEWDPRGTDTQYF. CDR3 bases: TGTGCCATCAGTGAGTCGGGGGAATGGGACCCCCGGGGAACAGATACGCAGTATTTT.

This clonotype has only a few counts. The genes are TRBV5-1 and TRBJ1-2; D possibly corresponds to TRBD1 (5 bases). Trimming took off 3 bases at V and 6 bases at J, with 18 bases between the two ends. The length of the CDR3 is 15 residues. CDR1 and CDR2 (germline): SGHRS, YFSETQ. CDR3 nucleotide sequence: TGCGCCAGCAGCTCGACCCTTAGTGGGGGAAATGGCTACACCTTC. Translated: CASSSTLSGGNGYTF.

This clonotype was detected a few times. The chain is built from TRBV20-1 and TRBJ2-5; 10 bases are a match to TRBD2. The CDR3 is 16 residues long. The V segment lost 4 bases and the J segment 2 bases; nucleotides outside the gene matches: 10. Germline V gene lookup returns CDR1 DFQATT and CDR2 SNEGSKA (reference sequence). Here the CDR3 DNA reads TGCAGTGCTATAACCCGGACTAGCGGAGATCAAGAGACCCAGTACTTC. Amino acids: CSAITRTSGDQETQYF.

This clonotype has ten or more counts. The chain recombines TRBV7-2 with TRBJ2-3; TRBD1 aligns across 10 bases. This CDR3 is built from 17 residues. With 5 bases clipped from V and 8 bases from J, the junction kept 16 bases outside the gene matches. CDR1 is SGHTA, CDR2 FQGNSA, per germline. The CDR3 protein is CASSPTPGTGAGGTQYF. In nucleotides, the CDR3 is TGTGCCAGCAGCCCGACCCCTGGGACAGGGGCGGGGGGTACGCAGTATTTT.

The rearrangement links TRBV5-1 to TRBJ2-3, with no clear D. Germline V gene data show CDR1 as SGHRS and CDR2 as YFSETQ. The CDR3 length is 16 residues. Trimming stripped 3 bases from V and 0 bases from J, with 14 bases between. The CDR3 DNA is TGCGCCAGCAGCTCCTCTACAAGACCTAGCACAGATACGCAGTATTTT. The encoded protein is CASSSSTRPSTDTQYF. Filled out from reference TRBV5-1 and TRBJ2-3, the complete variable domain reads KAGVTQTPRYLIKTRGQQVTLSCSPISGHRSVSWYQQTPGQGLQFLFEYFSETQRNKGNFPGRFSGRQFSNSRSEMNVSTLELGDSALYLCASSSSTRPSTDTQYFGPGTRLTVL.

This clonotype was observed a handful of times. This sequence joins TRBV20-1 and TRBJ2-5, with unresolved D. CDR1 is DFQATT, CDR2 SNEGSKA, per germline (reference sequence). Trimming pared 6 bases from V and 11 bases from J, leaving 22 bases between. The CDR3 totals 13 residues. The CDR3 sequence is CSAERGLPEEQYF. The CDR3 coding sequence is TGCAGTGCCGAACGTGGCCTGCCTGAGGAGCAGTACTTC.

The chain joins TRBV5-6 to TRBJ1-2; D uncertain. V was clipped by 0 bases and J by 7 bases, with 13 bases between them. The CDR3 is 14 residues long. The germline V gene has CDR1 SGHDT and CDR2 YYEEEE. CDR3 DNA sequence: TGTGCCAGCAGCTTGGCCCGGGGAACGGCTGGCTACACCTTC. This translates into CASSLARGTAGYTF.

This rearrangement joins TRBV27 to TRBJ2-7; 9 nucleotides align to TRBD1. This CDR3 contains 17 residues. Germline V gene data show CDR1 as MNHEY and CDR2 as SMNVEV (reference sequence). The trim removed 0 bases at V and 4 bases at J, leaving 10 bases unmatched. The CDR3 reads CASSLSRGTGLGYEQYF. CDR3 bases: TGTGCCAGCAGTTTATCGAGAGGGACAGGGCTAGGGTACGAGCAGTACTTC.

The sample holds many counts of this clonotype. The chain links TRBV4-1 to TRBJ2-7; TRBD1 aligns across 7 bases. Germline-derived CDR1 and CDR2 are MGHRA and YSYEKL. The ends lost 3 bases at V and 4 bases at J; junction bases unmatched: 6. The CDR3 covers 14 residues. The CDR3 region has the DNA TGCGCCAGCAGCCACCCTCAGGGGGTTTACGAGCAGTACTTC. Its protein is CASSHPQGVYEQYF.

The sample holds a few counts of this clonotype. This chain connects TRBV20-1 to TRBJ2-1, with D possibly being TRBD2 (5 bases). In germline, CDR1 is DFQATT, CDR2 SNEGSKA (reference sequence). There are 13 residues in the CDR3. The V end was cut by 3 bases, the J end by 4 bases, with 10 bases between. The CDR3 nucleotides are TGCAGTGCTAGCAGCGGCCTATACAATGAGCAGTTCTTC. It is translated as CSASSGLYNEQFF.

The table lists this clonotype with a few counts. The rearrangement joins TRBV29-1 to TRBJ2-1; 8 nucleotides line up with TRBD1. In germline, CDR1 is SQVTM, CDR2 ANQGSEA. V dropped 3 bases and J dropped 8; count of bases not matched to a gene: 9. This CDR3 has 14 amino acids. The CDR3 is CSVDGHRGWDEQFF. The CDR3 coding sequence is TGCAGCGTTGACGGGCACAGGGGGTGGGATGAGCAGTTCTTC.

The genes are TRBV10-3 and TRBJ2-6; D gene unclear. Germline V lookup: CDR1 ENHRY, CDR2 SYGVKD. This CDR3 has 15 amino acids. The germline V and J ends were trimmed by 8 bases and 3 bases, with 14 bases remaining between them. CDR3 nucleotides: TGTGCCATCCCTAATCCAAGGGTTGGGGCCAACGTCCTGACTTTC. Amino acids: CAIPNPRVGANVLTF.

This clonotype was counted a few times. The chain joins TRBV10-3 to TRBJ1-2, with 7 bases that match TRBD1. The J segment lost 6 bases and the V segment lost 8 bases, leaving 9 bases of the junction unmatched. The germline CDR1 and CDR2 sequences are ENHRY and SYGVKD. The CDR3 covers 13 residues. The CDR3 region has the DNA TGTGCCATCCAGGGGGGTCTGTCTAATGGCTACACCTTC. Its protein is CAIQGGLSNGYTF.

This chain's CDR3 is CASRSWSGYTDTQYF. In nucleotides, the CDR3 is TGCGCCAGCAGAAGTTGGAGCGGATACACAGATACGCAGTATTTT. J is TRBJ2-3 and V is TRBV4-1, with D possibly being TRBD2 (5 bases). This CDR3 region has 15 residues. V shed 6 bases and J shed 2 bases, with 15 bases lying between them. Germline V CDR1 and CDR2: MGHRA, YSYEKL.

This chain links TRBV4-1 with TRBJ2-7; perhaps TRBD1 as D (5 bases). V gave up 5 bases and J gave up 9 bases, with 23 bases separating them. Germline V CDR1 and CDR2: MGHRA, YSYEKL. The CDR3 totals 15 residues. The CDR3 nucleotides are TGCGCCAGCAGCAAGGTCCTACAGGATCCCACTTCGCAGTACTTC. Its protein product is CASSKVLQDPTSQYF.

This clonotype occurred many times. This sequence joins TRBV29-1 and TRBJ1-2, with 8 bases fitting TRBD1. Trimming took 3 bases from V and 8 from J; bases not matched to a gene: 5. Germline loops: CDR1 SQVTM, CDR2 ANQGSEA. The CDR3 spans 12 residues. CDR3 residues: CSVDGDRLGYTF. The CDR3 DNA sequence: TGCAGCGTTGATGGGGACAGGCTCGGCTACACCTTC.